This T cell receptor beta chain was found in a study of T cells expressing NK-cell markers. Study findings and constraints: These clonotypes additionally ranked first within the CD3+CD56-NKG2C+ fraction of a handful of donors.

The CDR3 sequence is 14 residues long. Germline V gives CDR1 LGHNA, CDR2 YNFKEQ. To note about this clonotype: What it recognizes is unknown.

TCR beta libraries carry UMIs added by 5'RACE template switching. TCRdb re-called the 5' RACE reads, yielding one record per CDR3 amino acid sequence without DNA. This table holds hundreds of thousands of distinct CDR3 sequences. The gene calls are TRBV4-2 and TRBJ2-2; TCRdb proposes TRBD1, but this gene call is untestable without DNA. The receptor was derived from a woman aged 18 to 75 in good health. The material sequenced was blood T cells: a sorted CD56 or NKG2C T cell subset, CD4+ or CD8+ T cells, or bulk PBMC T cells (not recorded which). CDR3 loop: CASSPSRVPGELFF.